The T cell receptor (beta chain) described here comes from a study of blood T cells in healthy people across ages. This clonotype showed up just once. A J-beta primer mix and a sample-barcoded 5' primer were used in a second PCR of about 7 to 12 cycles. A single record per CDR3 protein comes from TCRdb applying MiXCR to the 5' RACE reads. Of 700,000 to 800,000 distinct CDR3 sequences in the sample, approximately 39% were seen once. Sequences were obtained from blood. This TCR came from a woman aged 55-69 years in good health.

The CDR3: CASSFRDFSYEQYF. The DNA for the CDR3 is TGTGCCAGCAGCTTCCGGGACTTCTCCTACGAGCAGTACTTC. V is TRBV3-1 and J is TRBJ2-7; the D gene is possibly TRBD2 (6 bases). Germline V gene data show CDR1 as LGHDT and CDR2 as YNNKEL (reference sequence). The CDR3 loop spans 14 amino acids. The germline V and J ends were trimmed by 5 bases and 0 bases, with 11 bases remaining between them.